Sequencing of this TCR beta chain was carried out in a study of early T cells in non-severe SARS-CoV-2 infection. Across the whole study: Sequencing of unsorted whole blood was done on bulk RNA, leaving chains unpaired.

Points from the study as a whole: The study's VDJdb matching favored anti-spike CD8 responses and missed private and CD4 specificities.

The junction had 2 bases not matched to a gene; V was cut back by 6 bases and J by 3 bases. This CDR3 spans 14 amino acids. CDR1 is ENHRY, CDR2 SYGVKD, per germline. Tagging with unique molecular identifiers was applied to individual cDNA molecules. TCRdb analysed the 5' RACE reads with MiXCR anew, one entry per CDR3 protein. There are under 45,000 distinct CDR3 sequences in the sample; under 7% occur only once, and about 25% lies in the top ten. In the case of this clonotype: The target antigen is unknown.

The clonotype comes from an adult who was a healthcare worker with PCR-confirmed SARS-CoV-2 infection or an uninfected control (not recorded which). The rearrangement uses TRBV10-3 and TRBJ2-7, with 13 nucleotides matching TRBD2. The sequencing here drew on whole blood, taken at baseline. In nucleotides, the CDR3 is TGTGCCATCAGCCGGACTAGCGGGAGCTACGAGCAGTACTTC. Its translation is CAISRTSGSYEQYF.